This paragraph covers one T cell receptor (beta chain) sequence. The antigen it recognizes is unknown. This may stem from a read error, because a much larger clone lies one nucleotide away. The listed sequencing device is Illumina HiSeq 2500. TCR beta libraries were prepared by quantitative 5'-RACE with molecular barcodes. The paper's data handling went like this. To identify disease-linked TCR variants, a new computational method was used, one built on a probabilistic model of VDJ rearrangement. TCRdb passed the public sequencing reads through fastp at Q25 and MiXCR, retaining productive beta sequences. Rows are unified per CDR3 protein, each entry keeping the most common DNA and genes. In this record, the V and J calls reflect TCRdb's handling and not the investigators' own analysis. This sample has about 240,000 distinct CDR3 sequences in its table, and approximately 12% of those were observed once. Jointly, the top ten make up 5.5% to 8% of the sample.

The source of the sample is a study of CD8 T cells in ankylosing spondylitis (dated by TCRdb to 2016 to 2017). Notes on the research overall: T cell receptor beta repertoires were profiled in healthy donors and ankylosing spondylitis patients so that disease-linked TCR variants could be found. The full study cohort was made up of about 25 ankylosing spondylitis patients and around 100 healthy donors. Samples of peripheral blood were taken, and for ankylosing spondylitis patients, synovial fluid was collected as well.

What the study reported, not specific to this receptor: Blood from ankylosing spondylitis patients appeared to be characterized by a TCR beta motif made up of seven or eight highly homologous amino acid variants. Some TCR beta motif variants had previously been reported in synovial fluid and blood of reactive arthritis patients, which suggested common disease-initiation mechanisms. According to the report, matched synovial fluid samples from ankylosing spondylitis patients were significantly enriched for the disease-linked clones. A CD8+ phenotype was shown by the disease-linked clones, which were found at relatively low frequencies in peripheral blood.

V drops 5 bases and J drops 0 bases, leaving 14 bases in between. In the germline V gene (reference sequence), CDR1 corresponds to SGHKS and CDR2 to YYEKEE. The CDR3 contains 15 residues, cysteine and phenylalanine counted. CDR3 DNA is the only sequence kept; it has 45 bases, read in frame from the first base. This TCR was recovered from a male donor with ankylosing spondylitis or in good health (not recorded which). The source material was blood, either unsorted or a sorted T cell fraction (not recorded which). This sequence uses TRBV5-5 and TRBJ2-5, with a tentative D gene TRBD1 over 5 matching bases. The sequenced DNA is TGTGCCAGCAGGCTGAGACAGCCGTACCAAGAGACCCAGTACTTC. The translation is CASRLRQPYQETQYF.